This section outlines one TCR beta chain sequence together with its context. Its matching antigen is unknown. This table comes from immunoSEQ multiplex PCR, and its TCRdb copy is limited to in-frame clones, with some not included. The sample contains about 110,000 clones, approximately 90% of which appear only once. This sample was included in a study of OX40 agonist ivuxolimab in advanced cancers. Regarding the study as a whole: No antigen was identified for the clonally expanded peripheral T cells. Certain nonresponders likewise exhibited a low normalized T-cell clonal expansion.

The material sequenced was CD4+ or CD8+ T cells sorted from blood, taken in a trial of the OX40 agonist ivuxolimab. The TCR comes from an adult with an advanced solid tumor such as melanoma, head and neck, liver or kidney cancer.

CDR3 in amino acids: CASSLGTNSEKLFF. The DNA for the CDR3 is TGCGCCAGCAGCTTGGGGACAAATAGTGAAAAACTGTTTTTT. V is TRBV5-1 and J is TRBJ1-4; possible D gene TRBD1, 5 bases. Trimming removed 0 bases at V and 7 bases at J, with 10 bases between. Germline-derived CDR1 and CDR2 are SGHRS and YFSETQ. The CDR3 is 14 amino acids.